A single sample gave rise to the 27 T cell receptor beta chains below, sequenced in a study of long-term antiretroviral therapy in people with HIV (dated by TCRdb to between 2021 and 2023). The immunoSEQ hsTCRB v3.0 assay was used at survey level resolution to sequence the TRB variable region. TCRdb holds this immuneACCESS table with in-frame rearrangements only. Some clones are missing; in checked studies, unresolved V genes explain under half, and the rest has no known cause. This sample lists more than 25,000 clones; about 94% were detected once. The ten most abundant clones make up 6.4% of the sample. This specimen consisted of unsorted PBMCs, obtained almost 6.7 years after starting antiretroviral therapy. Receptors were obtained from a woman between 40 and 55 years old with HIV.

This chain connects TRBV4-3 to TRBJ2-7; 7 bases are a match to TRBD1. Germline V gene data show CDR1 as LGHNA and CDR2 as YSLEER. J lost 4 bases, V lost 1 base, and 4 bases had no gene match. This CDR3 comprises 14 residues. The CDR3 DNA reads TGCGCCAGCAGCCAAGGAGGGGGCAAATACGAGCAGTACTTC. The encoded protein is CASSQGGGKYEQYF.

The chain carries TRBV7-2 and TRBJ1-1, with D unclear. This CDR3 is built from 14 residues. The V and J ends lost 0 bases and 5 bases respectively, with 10 bases between them. Germline V gives CDR1 SGHTA, CDR2 FQGNSA. The CDR3 here is CASSLAGLWTEAFF. As DNA, the CDR3 is TGTGCCAGCAGCTTAGCGGGATTGTGGACTGAAGCTTTCTTT. Full variable domain (missing parts from reference TRBV7-2 and TRBJ1-1): GAGVSQSPSNKVTEKGKDVELRCDPISGHTALYWYRQSLGQGLEFLIYFQGNSAPDKSGLPSDRFSAERTGGSVSTLTIQRTQQEDSAVYLCASSLAGLWTEAFFGQGTRLTVV.

V is TRBV2 and J is TRBJ1-4; TRBD1 might be the D (5 bases). The CDR3 covers 15 residues. V was shortened by 5 bases and J by 8 bases, with 18 bases between the two germline ends. CDR1 is SNHLY, CDR2 FYNNEI, per germline. The CDR3: CASSLEGREGEKLFF. In nucleotides, the CDR3 is TGTGCCAGCAGTCTGGAGGGGAGGGAGGGGGAAAAACTGTTTTTT.

This chain uses TRBV15 with TRBJ2-7; 11 bases fit TRBD1. Germline lookup yields CDR1 LNHNV and CDR2 YYDKDF (reference sequence). V trimming: 5 bases; J trimming: 2 bases; junction bases outside the gene matches: 8. This CDR3 comprises 16 residues. CDR3 protein: CATSPGSGQGAYEQYF. The CDR3 bases are TGTGCCACCAGCCCGGGATCGGGACAGGGGGCCTACGAGCAGTACTTC.

This rearrangement joins TRBV6-1 to TRBJ2-7; TRBD2 might be the D (7 bases). V shed 4 bases and J shed 6 bases, with 22 bases lying between them. Per germline, CDR1 MNHNS and CDR2 SASEGT. The CDR3 extends over 16 amino acids. The CDR3 reads CASSGRREQGGGEQYF. CDR3 bases: TGTGCCAGCAGTGGCCGGCGGGAACAGGGCGGGGGCGAGCAGTACTTC.

The chain couples TRBV27 to TRBJ2-3; TRBD1 might be the D (6 bases). Germline V gives CDR1 MNHEY, CDR2 SMNVEV (reference sequence). This CDR3 spans 14 amino acids. Between the trimmed V and J ends, which lost 4 bases and 6 bases, there was a span of 14 bases. The CDR3 loop reads CASSSAGVGDTQYF. DNA for the CDR3: TGTGCCAGCAGTTCGGCAGGGGTGGGGGATACGCAGTATTTT.

The count of this clone is one. The chain employs TRBV2 and TRBJ2-5, with 8 bases matching TRBD1. The germline V gene has CDR1 SNHLY and CDR2 FYNNEI. Unmatched junction bases numbered 8, after V lost 4 bases and J lost 4 bases. The CDR3 is made up of 15 amino acids. DNA for the CDR3: TGTGCCAGCAGTGGGCTTACAGGGGGACCAGAGACCCAGTACTTC. This sequence encodes CASSGLTGGPETQYF.

This sequence joins TRBV6-6 and TRBJ2-7, with 12 bases lining up with TRBD2. The CDR3 is 15 residues long. CDR1 is MNHNY and CDR2 is SVGAGI in the germline V gene (reference sequence). V shed 5 bases and J 3 bases; nucleotides not matched to a gene: 5. CDR3 protein: CASSLRTSGNYEQYF. CDR3 in DNA: TGTGCCAGCAGTCTTCGGACTAGCGGGAACTACGAGCAGTACTTC.

The J gene is TRBJ2-1, the V gene TRBV5-6; D gene uncertain. Trimming took off 2 bases at V and 9 bases at J, with 12 bases between the two ends. This CDR3 contains 13 residues. The V gene's germline CDR1 is SGHDT and CDR2 YYEEEE. Here the CDR3 DNA reads TGTGCCAGCAGCTTTTCTCACGGCGGTGAGCAGTTCTTC. Protein sequence: CASSFSHGGEQFF.

J is TRBJ1-5 and V is TRBV28; D is uncertain. Germline V lookup: CDR1 MDHEN, CDR2 SYDVKM. Trimming took 4 bases from V and 5 from J, leaving 6 bases between them. The CDR3 runs to 12 residues. This CDR3 reads CASSSLHQPQHF. DNA for the CDR3: TGTGCCAGCAGTTCCCTGCATCAGCCCCAGCATTTT.

In DNA, the CDR3 is TGCGCCAGCAGCCCACAGGGGGTACGGGAGACCCAGTACTTC. As protein: CASSPQGVRETQYF. This chain joins TRBV4-1 and TRBJ2-5; TRBD1 agrees at 8 bases. The germline V gene has CDR1 MGHRA and CDR2 YSYEKL. With V trimmed by 4 bases and J by 5 bases, 6 bases remained unmatched. CDR3 length: 14 amino acids.

The chain joins TRBV7-9 to TRBJ2-1, with TRBD2 matching over 8 bases. This CDR3 region has 16 residues. With 5 bases clipped from V and 7 bases from J, the junction kept 13 bases outside the gene matches. The germline V gene has CDR1 SEHNR and CDR2 FQNEAQ (reference sequence). The CDR3 spells CASSLQAGAFRNEQFF. The CDR3 bases are TGTGCCAGCAGCCTCCAAGCGGGGGCTTTTAGGAATGAGCAGTTCTTC.

The CDR3 nucleotides read TGTGCCACATCCGGGACAGACAAAGCCCCTCACACAGATACGCAGTATTTT. Encoded protein: CATSGTDKAPHTDTQYF. This chain joins TRBV19 and TRBJ2-3, with 7 positions matching TRBD1. The CDR3 loop spans 17 amino acids. CDR1 LNHDA and CDR2 SQIVND come from the germline V gene (reference sequence). V shed 10 bases, J shed 2 bases, and the junction held 18 bases outside the gene matches.

In this sample, this clone turned up once. The chain carries TRBV19 and TRBJ1-1; D not certain. The CDR3 is made up of 13 amino acids. The V end was cut by 7 bases, the J end by 4 bases, with 13 bases between. The germline CDR1 and CDR2 sequences are LNHDA and SQIVND (reference sequence). CDR3 sequence (DNA): TGTGCCAGTACCTCTTTTTGGGGCACTGAAGCTTTCTTT. Translating gives CASTSFWGTEAFF.

The CDR3 reads CASSFPGDRWSPQHF. CDR3 sequence (DNA): TGTGCCAGCAGCTTTCCAGGAGACAGATGGTCGCCCCAGCATTTT. The chain carries TRBV7-9 and TRBJ1-5; weak D call: TRBD1 (5 bases). This CDR3 is 15 amino acids long. Trimming pared 3 bases from V and 9 bases from J, leaving 18 bases between. Germline V gives CDR1 SEHNR, CDR2 FQNEAQ (reference sequence).

V and J are TRBV2 and TRBJ2-2; TRBD1 matches at 7 bases. This CDR3 is built from 14 residues. V shed 6 bases, J shed 4 bases, and the junction held 5 bases outside the gene matches. CDR1 is SNHLY, CDR2 FYNNEI, per germline. CDR3 nucleotide sequence: TGTGCCAGCAGAGGACAGGTCAGCACCGGGGAGCTGTTTTTT. Encoded protein: CASRGQVSTGELFF.

The chain combines TRBV4-2 with TRBJ2-3; D is perhaps TRBD2 (7 bases). This CDR3 comprises 16 residues. Per the germline V gene, CDR1 is LGHNA and CDR2 is YNFKEQ. Trimming shortened V by 0 bases and J by 5 bases, and 15 bases separated the two germline ends. The CDR3 DNA sequence: TGTGCCAGCAGCCAAGATATCGGGGGGCGGGGAGATACGCAGTATTTT. Encoded protein: CASSQDIGGRGDTQYF.

The chain employs TRBV19 and TRBJ1-5; no firm D call. Trimming removed 1 base from V and 2 bases from J, with 9 bases in between. The CDR3 loop spans 15 amino acids. Germline V gives CDR1 LNHDA, CDR2 SQIVND (reference sequence). The CDR3: CASSIGRGGNQPQHF. CDR3 nucleotide sequence: TGTGCCAGTAGTATAGGACGGGGAGGCAATCAGCCCCAGCATTTT.

J is TRBJ2-5 and V is TRBV20-1; no clear D gene. In germline, CDR1 is DFQATT, CDR2 SNEGSKA (reference sequence). The CDR3 has 11 amino acids. Trimming took 2 bases from V and 1 from J, leaving 2 bases between them. For the CDR3, the DNA is TGCAGTGCTAGAACCCAAGAGACCCAGTACTTC. Protein sequence: CSARTQETQYF.

This sequence joins TRBV2 and TRBJ1-2; TRBD1 matches at 8 bases. CDR1 is SNHLY, CDR2 FYNNEI, per germline. CDR3 length: 16 amino acids. The ends lost 1 base at V and 4 bases at J; junction bases unmatched: 8. CDR3 DNA sequence: TGTGCCAGCAGTGAAGGGCAGGGGGCGCGCGGCTATGGCTACACCTTC. This gives the protein CASSEGQGARGYGYTF.

The CDR3 is CASSELGAVNTEAFF. The DNA for the CDR3 is TGTGCCAGCAGCGAATTGGGGGCGGTGAACACTGAAGCTTTCTTT. V usage is TRBV9 and J usage is TRBJ1-1, with D perhaps TRBD1 (6 bases). Germline CDR1 is SGDLS and CDR2 is YYNGEE. This CDR3 is built from 15 residues. Between the trimmed V and J ends, which lost 3 bases and 0 bases, there was a span of 12 bases.

This clone was detected a few times. The gene calls are TRBV6-1 and TRBJ2-7, with no clear D. The CDR3 is 13 residues long. Germline-derived CDR1 and CDR2 are MNHNS and SASEGT. Trimming took 7 bases from V and 4 from J, leaving 14 bases between them. Here the CDR3 reads CASKRSTDYEQYF. The CDR3 DNA sequence: TGTGCCAGCAAAAGGAGTACAGATTACGAGCAGTACTTC.

The chain employs TRBV9 and TRBJ2-1; D perhaps matches TRBD2 (6 bases). The CDR3 is 16 residues long. CDR1 is SGDLS, CDR2 YYNGEE, per germline. Trimming left V 8 bases short and J 0 bases short, with 18 bases between. CDR3 amino acids: CASDTGGADSYNEQFF. In DNA, the CDR3 is TGTGCCAGTGATACAGGAGGGGCGGACTCCTACAATGAGCAGTTCTTC.

The chain joins TRBV9 to TRBJ1-2, with TRBD1 matching over 7 bases. CDR1 is SGDLS, CDR2 YYNGEE, per germline. CDR3 size: 15 residues. The V and J ends lost 3 bases and 8 bases, in that order; junction bases with no gene match: 13. CDR3 DNA sequence: TGTGCCAGCAGCGCAACCCCGGGACAGTACAGGGGCTACACCTTC. It translates to CASSATPGQYRGYTF. Based on the CDR3 plus reference TRBV9 and TRBJ1-2, the full variable domain is DSGVTQTPKHLITATGQRVTLRCSPRSGDLSVYWYQQSLDQGLQFLIQYYNGEERAKGNILERFSAQQFPDLHSELNLSSLELGDSALYFCASSATPGQYRGYTFGSGTRLTVV.

The rearrangement links TRBV21-1 to TRBJ2-2; the table gives TRBD1 as D, unverified against the DNA. TRBV21-1 is described as a pseudogene. This CDR3 has 16 residues. The CDR3 coding sequence is TGTGCCAGCAGCGTTGGACAGGGGTTGATTCCCGGGGAGCTGTTTTTT. The encoded protein is CASSVGQGLIPGELFF.

The chain couples TRBV11-2 to TRBJ2-1, with TRBD1 as a possible D gene (6 bases). In germline, CDR1 is SGHAT, CDR2 FQNNGV. Trimming stripped 4 bases from V and 2 bases from J, with 12 bases between. The CDR3 is 15 amino acids. CDR3 residues: CASSSGGGPYNEQFF. Written as DNA, the CDR3 is TGTGCCAGCAGCTCTGGTGGGGGCCCCTACAATGAGCAGTTCTTC.

The chain uses TRBV19 and TRBJ1-2, with 7 bases identical to TRBD1. Per germline, CDR1 LNHDA and CDR2 SQIVND (reference sequence). This CDR3 spans 14 amino acids. V lost 5 bases, J lost 4 bases, and 7 bases stayed unmatched. Here the CDR3 DNA reads TGTGCCAGTAGTCGACAGGGTTATGGCTATGGCTACACCTTC. It yields the protein CASSRQGYGYGYTF.